This TCR beta chain was sequenced during a study of beta chain features in type 1 diabetes. Overall study findings and caveats: More deletions and fewer insertions at VDJ junctions were seen in type 1 diabetes patients. PCR might favor shorter templates, equally in patients and controls.

Trimming took 0 bases from V and 2 from J, leaving 9 bases between them. Germline V gives CDR1 SGDLS, CDR2 YYNGEE. The CDR3 covers 14 residues. A note on this clone: Its antigen is unidentified.

All of the isolated RNA was reverse transcribed, so expressed TCRB transcripts were sequenced. TCRdb's table, derived via immunoSEQ multiplex PCR, lists solely in-frame clones and lacks some. The table records 620,000 or so clones, around a sixth of them present only once. The TCR comes from a man aged 18-30 years in good health. This chain uses TRBV9 with TRBJ2-7; a weak D match, TRBD2 (5 bases). Sequencing was performed on naive CD4+ T cells from blood. The CDR3 nucleotides read TGTGCCAGCAGCGTAGCCTTGGAGGCCTACGAGCAGTACTTC. The encoded protein is CASSVALEAYEQYF.